This T cell receptor beta chain was identified in a study of cytomegalovirus exposure and HLA in healthy donors. Study-wide points: As immune exposure information, only CMV serostatus was available. Whilst most TCR sequences proved rare, a subset of public TCRs occurred across many donors. It was reported that the classifier diagnosed cytomegalovirus status with high specificity and sensitivity in both the original and validation cohorts.

As concerns this clone: Its specificity is unknown.

The CDR3 contains 14 residues. J lost 2 bases, V lost 4 bases, and 5 bases had no gene match. Germline CDR1 reads SGHRS; CDR2 reads YFSETQ. Vbeta (60) and Jbeta (13) primers were used in the PCR. The protocol was immunoSEQ multiplex PCR, while the TCRdb copy is restricted to in-frame clones and leaves out a portion. In the table there are about 140,000 clones, 70% of which are singletons. J is TRBJ2-7 and V is TRBV5-1, with 8 bases fitting TRBD1. Sequencing was carried out using PBMCs. This receptor was identified in a woman younger than 45 in good health and CMV-seronegative. The CDR3 protein is CASSTTGAAYEQYF. The CDR3 DNA reads as TGCGCCAGCAGCACGACAGGGGCGGCCTACGAGCAGTACTTC.